These 27 T cell receptor beta chains share one sample of origin, sequenced in a study of brain T cells in children with intractable seizures. The assay was immunoSEQ multiplex PCR, and TCRdb's table has in-frame clones only and misses some. This table holds about 340,000 clones, 93% found once. Described time point: blood from clinic visit 5 months post-surgery; TSC patient then seizure free. The input for sequencing was peripheral blood, taken 4 to 5 months after surgery. These receptors came from a boy under two years old with tuberous sclerosis and intractable seizures.

The chain employs TRBV7-2 and TRBJ2-7; 9 bases are a match to TRBD2. Germline V lookup: CDR1 SGHTA, CDR2 FQGNSA. The CDR3 totals 15 residues. V shed 1 base, J shed 6 bases, and the junction held 7 bases outside the gene matches. The CDR3 reads CASSLVGGGVGEQYF. The CDR3 region has the DNA TGTGCCAGCAGCTTAGTTGGCGGGGGGGTCGGCGAGCAGTACTTC.

The J gene is TRBJ2-1, the V gene TRBV5-1; 7 bases are a match to TRBD1. Losses at the gene ends were 6 bases for V and 8 bases for J; bases not matched to a gene: 8. Germline lookup yields CDR1 SGHRS and CDR2 YFSETQ. The CDR3 consists of 13 residues. CDR3 sequence: CASTRQGLDEQFF. CDR3 coding DNA: TGCGCCAGCACCCGACAGGGTTTGGATGAGCAGTTCTTC. The full variable domain, completed using reference TRBV5-1 and TRBJ2-1, is KAGVTQTPRYLIKTRGQQVTLSCSPISGHRSVSWYQQTPGQGLQFLFEYFSETQRNKGNFPGRFSGRQFSNSRSEMNVSTLELGDSALYLCASTRQGLDEQFFGPGTRLTVL.

This chain joins TRBV11-2 and TRBJ1-4, with a possible D match to TRBD1 (6 bases). The V end was cut by 5 bases, the J end by 8 bases, with 12 bases between. The CDR3 loop spans 13 amino acids. Germline loops: CDR1 SGHAT, CDR2 FQNNGV. The CDR3 DNA is TGTGCCAGCAGCACCGGGGGGCCCGAAAAACTGTTTTTT. Translating gives CASSTGGPEKLFF.

Remarks on this clone: At the DNA level, this CDR3 is encoded by other sequences in the same sample as well. The genes are TRBV6-5 and TRBJ1-1, with D possibly being TRBD1 (6 bases). Trimming removed 2 bases at V and 4 bases at J, with 8 bases between. The germline V gene has CDR1 MNHEY and CDR2 SVGAGI. The CDR3 has 13 residues. The CDR3 spells CASSYQGGTEAFF. The CDR3 DNA follows: TGTGCCAGCAGTTACCAAGGGGGCACTGAAGCTTTCTTT.

The genes are TRBV27 and TRBJ2-5, with a weak D call TRBD1 (6 bases). The CDR3 sequence is 16 residues long. V was clipped by 2 bases and J by 5 bases, with 18 bases between them. Germline CDR1 is MNHEY and CDR2 is SMNVEV (reference sequence). The CDR3 region is CASSLNRDGPWETQYF. The CDR3 DNA reads TGTGCCAGCAGTTTAAACAGGGATGGACCATGGGAGACCCAGTACTTC.

The rearrangement links TRBV6-1 to TRBJ2-5; 7 bases agree with TRBD2. CDR1 MNHNS and CDR2 SASEGT come from the germline V gene. The CDR3 has 13 residues. The J segment lost 5 bases and the V segment lost 3 bases, leaving 3 bases of the junction unmatched. This chain's CDR3 is CASSDVGGETQYF. CDR3 DNA sequence: TGTGCCAGCAGTGATGTGGGAGGGGAGACCCAGTACTTC.

The chain has TRBV7-8 and TRBJ1-2, with 11 nucleotides matching TRBD1. This CDR3 contains 16 residues. Germline V gene data show CDR1 as SGHVS and CDR2 as FQNEAQ. With 5 bases clipped from V and 4 bases from J, the junction kept 9 bases outside the gene matches. CDR3 residues: CASSGTDRGLVYGYTF. CDR3 in DNA: TGTGCCAGCAGCGGGACGGACAGGGGGCTCGTCTATGGCTACACCTTC.

This clone was recorded once. This chain joins TRBV24-1 and TRBJ2-1; D may be TRBD2 (5 bases). Germline loops: CDR1 KGHDR, CDR2 SFDVKD. V lost 4 bases, J lost 5 bases, and 11 bases lay in between. The CDR3 length is 14 residues. The DNA for the CDR3 is TGTGCCACCAGTGACTCTACTAGTAACAATGAGCAGTTCTTC. It specifies CATSDSTSNNEQFF.

This clone has a single count. The V and J genes are TRBV6-5 and TRBJ2-3; D is ambiguous. The V gene's germline CDR1 is MNHEY and CDR2 SVGAGI. The CDR3 sequence is 16 residues long. V was shortened by 2 bases and J by 2 bases, with 14 bases between the two germline ends. The CDR3 spells CASSYSWPGTTDTQYF. For the CDR3, the DNA is TGTGCCAGCAGTTACAGCTGGCCTGGTACCACAGATACGCAGTATTTT.

About this clone: The same CDR3 also results from other DNA sequences found in this sample. The V gene is TRBV7-9, the J gene TRBJ2-3; no reliable D call. CDR1 and CDR2 (germline): SEHNR, FQNEAQ (reference sequence). Trimming removed 3 bases from V and 5 bases from J, with 6 bases in between. The CDR3 is made up of 12 amino acids. The CDR3 loop reads CASSLTEDTQYF. In nucleotides, the CDR3 is TGTGCCAGCAGCTTGACCGAAGATACGCAGTATTTT.

This chain links TRBV4-1 with TRBJ2-5; D perhaps matches TRBD2 (7 bases). This CDR3 is 14 amino acids long. Germline CDR1 reads MGHRA; CDR2 reads YSYEKL. V lost 4 bases to trimming and J lost 4 bases, with 13 bases between them. The CDR3 loop is CASSLTGGVETQYF. CDR3 in DNA: TGCGCCAGCAGCCTCACGGGGGGCGTAGAGACCCAGTACTTC.

V usage is TRBV5-6 and J usage is TRBJ1-2, with a tentative D call TRBD1 (6 bases). CDR1 is SGHDT, CDR2 YYEEEE, per germline. The CDR3 extends over 14 amino acids. Deletions cut 0 bases from V and 3 bases from J, with 9 bases between. This chain's CDR3 is CASSLAGAHYGYTF. CDR3 bases: TGTGCCAGCAGCTTGGCAGGGGCGCACTATGGCTACACCTTC.

The rearrangement uses TRBV10-3 and TRBJ2-2, with 12 bases that match TRBD2. Looked up from germline, CDR1 is ENHRY and CDR2 is SYGVKD. V shed 8 bases and J 7 bases; nucleotides not matched to a gene: 14. The CDR3 runs to 17 residues. CDR3 sequence (DNA): TGTGCCATCTTGACTAGCGGGAGTAGGTTGGGCGACGGGGAGCTGTTTTTT. The encoded protein is CAILTSGSRLGDGELFF.

The chain uses TRBV2 and TRBJ2-5; D remains ambiguous. Trimming took off 10 bases at V and 4 bases at J, with 16 bases between the two ends. Looked up from germline, CDR1 is SNHLY and CDR2 is FYNNEI. CDR3 length: 13 residues. The CDR3 DNA follows: TGTGCCACCGACTCCGACTTAGGAGAGACCCAGTACTTC. As protein: CATDSDLGETQYF.

V and J are TRBV10-3 and TRBJ1-6; D perhaps matches TRBD1 (6 bases). CDR3 length equals 15 residues. Trimming took 6 bases from V and 12 from J, leaving 21 bases between them. Germline assignment: CDR1 ENHRY and CDR2 SYGVKD. The CDR3 here is CAISKRGQGWGPLHF. DNA for the CDR3: TGTGCCATCAGCAAGCGAGGGCAGGGGTGGGGACCCCTCCACTTT.

The V and J genes are TRBV7-9 and TRBJ2-7; tentative D call: TRBD1 (5 bases). CDR1 is SEHNR, CDR2 FQNEAQ, per germline (reference sequence). The CDR3 is 17 amino acids. V lost 2 bases and J 2 bases, leaving 19 bases between the germline ends. In nucleotides, the CDR3 is TGTGCCAGCAGCTTAACCATCTACGCGACAGAACCCTACGAGCAGTACTTC. Encoded protein: CASSLTIYATEPYEQYF.

This rearrangement joins TRBV18 to TRBJ2-5, with TRBD1 matching 11 bases. CDR1 KGHSH and CDR2 LQKENI come from the germline V gene. V was pared by 3 bases and J by 4 bases, with 1 base of the junction left unmatched. The CDR3 consists of 14 residues. CDR3 residues: CASSPGTGGETQYF. The CDR3 region has the DNA TGTGCCAGCTCACCCGGGACAGGGGGAGAGACCCAGTACTTC.

The V gene is TRBV28, the J gene TRBJ2-7; 8 bases agree with TRBD1. The V and J ends lost 6 bases and 2 bases, in that order; junction bases with no gene match: 6. CDR1 MDHEN and CDR2 SYDVKM come from the germline V gene. The CDR3 is 14 residues long. The CDR3 region is CASREQGVPYEQYF. CDR3 nucleotide sequence: TGTGCCAGCAGGGAACAGGGGGTCCCCTACGAGCAGTACTTC. The complete variable domain, with remaining parts taken from reference TRBV28 and TRBJ2-7, reads DVKVTQSSRYLVKRTGEKVFLECVQDMDHENMFWYRQDPGLGLRLIYFSYDVKMKEKGDIPEGYSVSREKKERFSLILESASTNQTSMYLCASREQGVPYEQYFGPGTRLTVT.

The CDR3 bases are TGTGCCAGCAGTCTCCTAGTAGCAGATACGCAGTATTTT. Protein: CASSLLVADTQYF. The chain recombines TRBV27 with TRBJ2-3, with D uncertain. From germline, CDR1 is MNHEY and CDR2 SMNVEV (reference sequence). Trimming took off 5 bases at V and 4 bases at J, with 10 bases between the two ends. This CDR3 is built from 13 residues.

V gene TRBV30 combines with J gene TRBJ2-7; D is undetermined. This CDR3 spans 14 amino acids. CDR1 is GTSNPN, CDR2 SVGIG, per germline (reference sequence). Deletions cut 3 bases from V and 0 bases from J, with 12 bases between. CDR3 sequence: CAWRADGNSYEQYF. The CDR3 DNA is TGTGCCTGGAGGGCTGACGGAAACTCCTACGAGCAGTACTTC.

This clone is a singleton in its sample. The chain's CDR3 is CASSLGGMSYEQYF. The CDR3 nucleotides are TGTGCCAGCAGCCTTGGAGGGATGTCCTACGAGCAGTACTTC. The chain recombines TRBV16 with TRBJ2-7; possible D gene TRBD2, 6 bases. V lost 4 bases and J lost 1, with 11 bases in between. Germline V gene data show CDR1 as KGHSY and CDR2 as FQNENV. The CDR3 spans 14 residues.

V is TRBV7-3 and J is TRBJ2-3; maybe TRBD2 (6 bases). This CDR3 is 15 amino acids long. The V and J ends lost 4 bases and 4 bases respectively, with 15 bases between them. Germline assignment: CDR1 SGHTA and CDR2 FQGTGA. This CDR3 is CASSSTSSGADTQYF. The CDR3, as DNA: TGTGCCAGCAGCTCCACTAGCTCGGGGGCAGATACGCAGTATTTT.

The V gene is TRBV11-2, the J gene TRBJ2-1; D is perhaps TRBD2 (6 bases). The ends were cut back, 3 bases at V and 8 bases at J, with 14 bases in the middle. CDR1 and CDR2 (germline): SGHAT, FQNNGV. This CDR3 is 14 amino acids long. CDR3 amino acids: CASSFSGETDEQFF. The CDR3 nucleotides read TGTGCCAGCAGCTTTTCGGGGGAAACGGATGAGCAGTTCTTC.

In this sample, this clone turned up a few times. J is TRBJ1-1 and V is TRBV5-5, with D perhaps matching TRBD1 (5 bases). CDR3 size: 13 residues. CDR1 SGHKS and CDR2 YYEKEE come from the germline V gene (reference sequence). The V gene lost 3 bases and the J gene lost 1 base, with 7 bases spanning the gap. CDR3 bases: TGTGCCAGCAGCTCAACAGGGAACACTGAAGCTTTCTTT. This encodes CASSSTGNTEAFF.

The rearrangement links TRBV5-1 to TRBJ2-1, with no clear D. The CDR3 is 14 residues long. V was pared by 3 bases and J by 3 bases, with 10 bases between. Germline CDR1 and CDR2: SGHRS and YFSETQ. CDR3 amino acids: CASSSQSHYNEQFF. The DNA of the CDR3 is TGCGCCAGCAGCTCCCAGAGTCACTACAATGAGCAGTTCTTC.

V gene TRBV12-3 or TRBV12-4 combines with J gene TRBJ1-3; unclear D gene. The CDR3 is 12 residues long. V lost 7 bases and J 4 bases, leaving 8 bases between the germline ends. In nucleotides, the CDR3 is TGTGCCAGCAATATTCCGGGAAACACCATATATTTT. Translation gives CASNIPGNTIYF.

The chain combines TRBV11-1 with TRBJ2-7, with 7 positions matching TRBD1. This CDR3 contains 14 residues. Trimming at V came to 7 bases and at J to 7 bases, leaving 13 bases not matched to a gene. Per the germline V gene, CDR1 is SGHAT and CDR2 is FQDESV (reference sequence). CDR3 in DNA: TGTGCCAGCACCCATCGACAGGGACCTACGGAGCAGTACTTC. Translation: CASTHRQGPTEQYF. Filled out from reference TRBV11-1 and TRBJ2-7, the complete variable domain reads EAEVAQSPRYKITEKSQAVAFWCDPISGHATLYWYRQILGQGPELLVQFQDESVVDDSQLPKDRFSAERLKGVDSTLKIQPAELGDSAMYLCASTHRQGPTEQYFGPGTRLTVT.